Detailed here is one TCR beta chain. Its antigen is still unknown. The input lacks base qualities; no much larger clone sits a single base away. The record originates from a study of CD8+CD57+ T cells in acquired aplastic anemia (dated by TCRdb to the late 2010s). With respect to the entire study: DNA extracted from sorted CD4+ and CD8+ cells had a mean of roughly 3.4 ug, with a range of 0.2 to 27.4 ug. A CD8+CD57+ expansion meant a frequency higher than the mean frequency seen in healthy subjects. Broader findings and caveats from the paper: Patients and healthy controls showed no significant difference in CD8+ Simpson's diversity (P=0.060). Around 30 CD8+ CDR3 sequences were found in both patients and controls but appeared to be highly expressed in patients and within the immunodominant clones of the patients.

Genomic DNA served as template for TCR beta VDJ combination and CDR3 sequence profiling. An Illumina HiSeq 2000 was the platform used for TCR repertoire sequencing. The original pipeline was this. Repertoires were assessed using TRBV/TRBJ rearrangement plots, CDR3 size and DJ length profiles, and Simpson's diversity index. The immunodominant clone was defined as the most abundant DNA sequence in deep sequencing data. CDR3 amino acid sequences were screened for sharing across subjects and compared with published repertoires and the VDJdb database. The public reads were run again by TCRdb, first through fastp at Q25 and then through MiXCR, and only productive beta chains were kept. Rows with a matching CDR3 protein are joined into one entry that keeps the most common DNA and genes. The V and J calls shown here were made by TCRdb, not taken from the authors' results. The sample includes about 160,000 distinct CDR3 sequences, with over 55% observed a single time. The ten largest clones add up to approximately 48% of the sample.

Flow cytometry had shown CD8+CD57+ cell expansion in the patients selected for sequencing. All patients had severe acquired aplastic anemia diagnosed by International Study of Aplastic Anemia and Agranulocytosis and Camitta criteria. No therapy had been received by the patients at the time of blood sampling. In the study, sorted CD4+ and CD8+ blood T cells from patients with severe aplastic anemia and from healthy subjects underwent deep sequencing of TCR repertoires. In the USA, patient enrollment took place under clinicaltrials.gov protocols 00001620, 01623167, 00001397, 00071045, 00081523 and 00961064. Ficoll-Paque density gradient centrifugation was used to isolate peripheral blood mononuclear cells. CD4+ and CD8+ T cells were sorted by FACS or magnetic beads before DNA extraction. In the germline V gene (reference sequence), CDR1 corresponds to DFQATT and CDR2 to SNEGSKA. V is reduced by 1 base and J by 8 bases, leaving a spacing of 12 bases between them. There are 13 amino acids in the CDR3, from cysteine to phenylalanine inclusive. The sequence is cut down to CDR3 DNA, 39 bases in frame from base 1.

The sample comprised sorted CD4+, CD8+, or CD8+CD57+ T cells (not recorded which) from PBMCs. The chain employs TRBV20-1 and TRBJ1-3, with TRBD1 tentatively as D gene (5 bases match). The clonotype comes from a human donor with aplastic anemia. The nucleotides are TGCAGTGCTAGAGTAAGGGGATCGGACACCATATATTTT. This yields the protein CSARVRGSDTIYF.